This entry concerns a single TCR beta chain. This specimen belongs to a study of blood T cell repertoires in COVID-19. About the research overall: Acute-phase and convalescent COVID-19 samples originated in the United States, Italy and Spain. Nucleic acid was either cDNA or gDNA, and it came from T cells, B-cell-depleted T cells, or PBMCs.

Enrollment of patients from Seattle took place during active infection, with longitudinal follow-up. The V gene lost 7 bases and the J gene lost 0 bases, with 9 bases spanning the gap. The CDR3 extends over 13 amino acids. Germline V lookup: CDR1 SNHLY, CDR2 FYNNEI. Clones were sequenced by immunoSEQ multiplex PCR, and TCRdb holds only the in-frame ones, with some missing. The table has more than 300,000 clones, roughly 90% seen once. The sequencing input was peripheral blood. The origin of this receptor is a woman in her 70s with COVID-19, enrolled during active disease. V and J are TRBV2 and TRBJ1-1; D uncertain. The CDR3 protein is CASIVEVNTEAFF. In nucleotides, the CDR3 is TGTGCCAGCATTGTGGAGGTGAACACTGAAGCTTTCTTT.